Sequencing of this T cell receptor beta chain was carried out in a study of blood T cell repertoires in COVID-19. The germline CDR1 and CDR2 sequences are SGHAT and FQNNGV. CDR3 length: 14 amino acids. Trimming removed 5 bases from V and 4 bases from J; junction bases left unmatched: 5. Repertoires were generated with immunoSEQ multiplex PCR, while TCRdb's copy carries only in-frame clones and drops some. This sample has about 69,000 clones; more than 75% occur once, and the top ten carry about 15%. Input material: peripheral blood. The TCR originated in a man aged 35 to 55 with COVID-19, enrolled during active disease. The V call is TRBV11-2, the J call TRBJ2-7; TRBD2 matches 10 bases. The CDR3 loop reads CASSPNSGGYEQYF. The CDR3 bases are TGTGCCAGCAGCCCTAATAGCGGGGGGTACGAGCAGTACTTC.